The T cell receptor (beta chain) under discussion was sequenced for a study of blood T cell repertoires in COVID-19. Study-level background: The United States, Italy and Spain provided the acute and convalescent COVID-19 samples. T cells, B-cell-depleted T cells, or PBMCs supplied cDNA or gDNA.

Original handling: Using reference gene primer amplification, nucleated cell counts were estimated. Using immunoSEQ multiplex PCR, the repertoire was profiled, and TCRdb retains in-frame clones only, with some absent. Clone size and the V and J calls come from that table; the DNA yielded D and trimming. This repertoire shows tens of thousands of clones, around 88% found once; its top ten account for about 42%. The CDR3 is 16 amino acids. Trimming cost V 5 bases and J 0 bases, with 13 bases left between them. From germline, CDR1 is LNHDA and CDR2 SQIVND (reference sequence). The V call is TRBV19, the J call TRBJ1-4, with TRBD1 as a possible D gene (6 bases). Material: peripheral blood. This TCR came from an elderly man with active or convalescent COVID-19. CDR3 amino acids: CASSATAGATNEKLFF. CDR3 DNA: TGTGCCAGTAGTGCGACCGCAGGGGCAACTAATGAAAAACTGTTTTTT.